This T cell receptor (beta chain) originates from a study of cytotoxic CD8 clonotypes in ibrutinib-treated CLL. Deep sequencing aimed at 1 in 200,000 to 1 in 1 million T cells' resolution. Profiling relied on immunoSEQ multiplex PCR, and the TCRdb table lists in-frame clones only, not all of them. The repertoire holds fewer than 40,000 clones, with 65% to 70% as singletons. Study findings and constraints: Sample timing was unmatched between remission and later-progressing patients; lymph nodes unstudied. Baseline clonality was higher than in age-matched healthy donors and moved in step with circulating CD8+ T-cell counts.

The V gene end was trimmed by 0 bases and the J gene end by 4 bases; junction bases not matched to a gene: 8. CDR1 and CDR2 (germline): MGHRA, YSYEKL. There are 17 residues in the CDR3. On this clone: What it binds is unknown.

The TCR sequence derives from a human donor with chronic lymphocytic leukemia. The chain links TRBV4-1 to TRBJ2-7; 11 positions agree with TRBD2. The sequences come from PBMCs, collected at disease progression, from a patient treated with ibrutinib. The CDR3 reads CASSQEGTSGSRYEQYF. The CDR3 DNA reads TGCGCCAGCAGCCAAGAGGGAACTAGCGGGAGTAGATACGAGCAGTACTTC.